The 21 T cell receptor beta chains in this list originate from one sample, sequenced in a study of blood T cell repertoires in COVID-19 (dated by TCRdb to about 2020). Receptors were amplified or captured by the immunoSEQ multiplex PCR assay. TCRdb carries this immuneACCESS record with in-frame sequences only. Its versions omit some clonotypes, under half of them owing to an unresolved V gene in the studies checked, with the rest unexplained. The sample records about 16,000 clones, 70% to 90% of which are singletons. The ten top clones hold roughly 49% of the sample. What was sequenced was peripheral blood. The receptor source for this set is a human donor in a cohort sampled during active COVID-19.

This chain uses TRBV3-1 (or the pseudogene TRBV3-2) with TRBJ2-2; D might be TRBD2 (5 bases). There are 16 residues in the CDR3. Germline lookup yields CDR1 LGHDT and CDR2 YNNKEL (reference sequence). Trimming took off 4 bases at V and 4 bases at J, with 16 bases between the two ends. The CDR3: CASSPRGGSGTGELFF. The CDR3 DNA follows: TGTGCCAGCAGCCCTCGGGGTGGGTCCGGCACCGGGGAGCTGTTTTTT.

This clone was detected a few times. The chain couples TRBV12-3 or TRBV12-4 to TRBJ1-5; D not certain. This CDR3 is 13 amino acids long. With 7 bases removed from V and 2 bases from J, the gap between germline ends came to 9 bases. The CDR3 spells CASTTAGNQPQHF. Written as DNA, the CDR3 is TGTGCCAGCACCACAGCAGGCAATCAGCCCCAGCATTTT.

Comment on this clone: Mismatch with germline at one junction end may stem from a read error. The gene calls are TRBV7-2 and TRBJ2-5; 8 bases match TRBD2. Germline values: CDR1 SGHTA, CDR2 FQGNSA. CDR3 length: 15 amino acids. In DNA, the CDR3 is TGTGCCAGCAGCTCCGATGGACTAGCCCTGTCAGAGAGTCACTTC. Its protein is CASSSDGLALSESHF.

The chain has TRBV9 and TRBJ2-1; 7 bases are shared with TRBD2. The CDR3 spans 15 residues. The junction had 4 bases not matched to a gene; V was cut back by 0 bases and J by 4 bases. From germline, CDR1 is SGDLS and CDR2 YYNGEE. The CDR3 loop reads CASSVAASGYNEQFF. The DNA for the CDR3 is TGTGCCAGCAGCGTAGCCGCTAGCGGTTACAATGAGCAGTTCTTC.

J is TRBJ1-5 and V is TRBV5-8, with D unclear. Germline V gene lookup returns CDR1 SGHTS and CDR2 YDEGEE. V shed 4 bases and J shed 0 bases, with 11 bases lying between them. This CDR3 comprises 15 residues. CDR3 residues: CASSPSPYSNQPQHF. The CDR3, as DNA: TGTGCCAGCAGCCCGTCGCCCTATAGCAATCAGCCCCAGCATTTT.

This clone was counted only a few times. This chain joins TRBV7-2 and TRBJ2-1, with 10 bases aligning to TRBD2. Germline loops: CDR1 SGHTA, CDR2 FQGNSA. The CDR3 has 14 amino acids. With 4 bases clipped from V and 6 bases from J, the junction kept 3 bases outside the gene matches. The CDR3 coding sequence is TGTGCCAGCAGCTCCACTAGCGGGGTCAATGAGCAGTTCTTC. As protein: CASSSTSGVNEQFF.

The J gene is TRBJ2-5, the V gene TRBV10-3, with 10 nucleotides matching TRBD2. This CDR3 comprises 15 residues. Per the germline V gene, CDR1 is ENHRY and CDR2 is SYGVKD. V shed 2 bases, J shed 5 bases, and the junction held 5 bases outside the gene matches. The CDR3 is CAISETSGVGETQYF. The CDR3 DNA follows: TGTGCCATCAGTGAGACTAGCGGGGTTGGGGAGACCCAGTACTTC.

The CDR3 sequence: CASRTHSRGTYGYTF. The CDR3 DNA reads TGTGCCAGCAGGACTCACTCCAGGGGGACCTATGGCTACACCTTC. This chain links TRBV2 with TRBJ1-2, with TRBD1 matching over 7 bases. V was pared by 6 bases and J by 4 bases, with 11 bases of the junction left unmatched. Germline V gene lookup returns CDR1 SNHLY and CDR2 FYNNEI. CDR3 size: 15 residues. The variable domain in full, completed from reference TRBV2 and TRBJ1-2, reads EPEVTQTPSHQVTQMGQEVILRCVPISNHLYFYWYRQILGQKVEFLVSFYNNEISEKSEIFDDQFSVERPDGSNFTLKIRSTKLEDSAMYFCASRTHSRGTYGYTFGSGTRLTVV.

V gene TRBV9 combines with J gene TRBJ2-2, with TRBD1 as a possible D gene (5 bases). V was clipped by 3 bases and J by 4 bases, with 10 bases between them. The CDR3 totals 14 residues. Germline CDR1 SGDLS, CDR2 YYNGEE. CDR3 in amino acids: CASSAGSTTGELFF. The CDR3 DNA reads TGTGCCAGCAGCGCAGGGTCCACCACCGGGGAGCTGTTTTTT.

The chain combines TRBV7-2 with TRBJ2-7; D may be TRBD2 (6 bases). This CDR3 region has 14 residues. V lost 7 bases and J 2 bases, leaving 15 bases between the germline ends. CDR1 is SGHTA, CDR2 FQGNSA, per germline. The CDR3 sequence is CASTGDSHTYEQYF. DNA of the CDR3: TGTGCCAGCACCGGGGACTCACACACCTACGAGCAGTACTTC.

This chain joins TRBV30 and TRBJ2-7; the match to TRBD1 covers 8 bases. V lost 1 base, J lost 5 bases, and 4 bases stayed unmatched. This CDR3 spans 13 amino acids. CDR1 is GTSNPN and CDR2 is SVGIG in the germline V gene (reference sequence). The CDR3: CAWSADRVHEQYF. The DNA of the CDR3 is TGTGCCTGGAGTGCGGACAGGGTCCACGAGCAGTACTTC.

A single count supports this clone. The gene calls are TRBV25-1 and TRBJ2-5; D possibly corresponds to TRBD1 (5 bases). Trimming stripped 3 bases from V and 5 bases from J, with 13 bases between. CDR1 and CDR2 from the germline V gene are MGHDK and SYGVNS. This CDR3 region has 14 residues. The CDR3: CASSEGLGRETQYF. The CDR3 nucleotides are TGTGCCAGCAGTGAGGGGCTGGGGCGGGAGACCCAGTACTTC.

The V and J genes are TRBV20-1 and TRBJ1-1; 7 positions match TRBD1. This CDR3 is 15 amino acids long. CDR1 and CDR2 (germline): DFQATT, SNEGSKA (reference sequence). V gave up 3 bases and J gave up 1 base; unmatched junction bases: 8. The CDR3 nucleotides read TGCAGTGCTAGTGGGCAGGGGGGATCGAACACTGAAGCTTTCTTT. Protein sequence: CSASGQGGSNTEAFF.

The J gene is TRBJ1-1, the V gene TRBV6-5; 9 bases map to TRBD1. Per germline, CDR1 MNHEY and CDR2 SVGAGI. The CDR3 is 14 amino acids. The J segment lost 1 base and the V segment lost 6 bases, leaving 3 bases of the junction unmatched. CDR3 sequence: CASRGGQGNTEAFF. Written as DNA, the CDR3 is TGTGCCAGCAGAGGGGGACAGGGGAACACTGAAGCTTTCTTT.

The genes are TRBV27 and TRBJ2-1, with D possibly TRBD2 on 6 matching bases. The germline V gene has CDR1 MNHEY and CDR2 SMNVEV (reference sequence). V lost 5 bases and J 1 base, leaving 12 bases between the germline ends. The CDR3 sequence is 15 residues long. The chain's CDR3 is CASSQFAGSYNEQFF. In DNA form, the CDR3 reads TGTGCCAGCAGTCAATTCGCGGGGTCCTACAATGAGCAGTTCTTC.

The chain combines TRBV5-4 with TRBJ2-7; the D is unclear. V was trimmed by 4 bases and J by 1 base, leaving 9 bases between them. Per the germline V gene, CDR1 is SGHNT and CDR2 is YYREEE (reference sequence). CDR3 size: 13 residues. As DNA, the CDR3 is TGTGCCAGCAGCCCCCAGGATTCCTACGAGCAGTACTTC. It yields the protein CASSPQDSYEQYF.

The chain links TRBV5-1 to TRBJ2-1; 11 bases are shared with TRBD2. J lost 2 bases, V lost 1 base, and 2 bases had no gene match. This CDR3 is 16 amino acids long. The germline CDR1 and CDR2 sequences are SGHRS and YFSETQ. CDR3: CASSLLSGGAYNEQFF. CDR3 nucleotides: TGCGCCAGCAGCTTGCTTAGCGGGGGGGCCTACAATGAGCAGTTCTTC. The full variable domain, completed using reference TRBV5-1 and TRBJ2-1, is KAGVTQTPRYLIKTRGQQVTLSCSPISGHRSVSWYQQTPGQGLQFLFEYFSETQRNKGNFPGRFSGRQFSNSRSEMNVSTLELGDSALYLCASSLLSGGAYNEQFFGPGTRLTVL.

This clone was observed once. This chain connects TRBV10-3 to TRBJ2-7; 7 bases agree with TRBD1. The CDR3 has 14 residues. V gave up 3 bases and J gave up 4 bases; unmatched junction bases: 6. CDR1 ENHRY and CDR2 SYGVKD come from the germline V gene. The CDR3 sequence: CAISERGTEYEQYF. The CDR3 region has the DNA TGTGCCATCAGTGAAAGGGGGACAGAGTACGAGCAGTACTTC.

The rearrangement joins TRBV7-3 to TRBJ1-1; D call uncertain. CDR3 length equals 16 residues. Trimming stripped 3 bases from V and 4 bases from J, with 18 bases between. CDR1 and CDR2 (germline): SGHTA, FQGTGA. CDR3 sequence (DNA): TGTGCCAGCAGCTTGGGTGCGGGAGATCCCGGCACTGAAGCTTTCTTT. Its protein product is CASSLGAGDPGTEAFF.

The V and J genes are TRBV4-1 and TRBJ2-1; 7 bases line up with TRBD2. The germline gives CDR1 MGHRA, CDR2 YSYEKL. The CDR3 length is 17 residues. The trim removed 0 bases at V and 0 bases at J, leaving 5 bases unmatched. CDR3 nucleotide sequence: TGCGCCAGCAGCCAAGATTGGGGGGGAAGCTCCTACAATGAGCAGTTCTTC. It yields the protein CASSQDWGGSSYNEQFF.

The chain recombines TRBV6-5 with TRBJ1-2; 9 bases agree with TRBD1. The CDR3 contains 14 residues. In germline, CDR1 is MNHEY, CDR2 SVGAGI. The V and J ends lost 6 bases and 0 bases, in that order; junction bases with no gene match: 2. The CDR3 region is CASSRDRANYGYTF. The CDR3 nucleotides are TGTGCCAGCAGCAGGGACAGGGCTAACTATGGCTACACCTTC.